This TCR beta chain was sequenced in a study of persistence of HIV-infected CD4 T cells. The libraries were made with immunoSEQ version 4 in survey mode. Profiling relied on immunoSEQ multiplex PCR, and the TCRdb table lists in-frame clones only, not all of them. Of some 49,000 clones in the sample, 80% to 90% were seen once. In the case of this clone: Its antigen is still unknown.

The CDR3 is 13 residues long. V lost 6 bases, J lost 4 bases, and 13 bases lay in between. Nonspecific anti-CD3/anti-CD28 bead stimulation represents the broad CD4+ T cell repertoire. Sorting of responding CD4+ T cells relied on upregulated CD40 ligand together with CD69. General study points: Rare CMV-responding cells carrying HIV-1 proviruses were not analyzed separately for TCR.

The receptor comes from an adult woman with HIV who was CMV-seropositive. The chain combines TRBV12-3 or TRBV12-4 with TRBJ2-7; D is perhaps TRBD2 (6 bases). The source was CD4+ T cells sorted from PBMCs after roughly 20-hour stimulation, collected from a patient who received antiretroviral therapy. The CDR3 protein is CASRDGGSYEQYF. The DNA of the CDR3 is TGTGCCAGCAGGGACGGGGGTTCATACGAGCAGTACTTC.